Listed below are T cell receptor beta chains from one sample, sequenced in a study of human CD8 memory T cell subsets. Using the 5' RACE reads, TCRdb records one entry per CDR3 protein without DNA. The listing contains several thousand distinct CDR3 sequences. The sequenced sample consisted of CD8+ T cells from PBMCs. The receptors were sampled from a human donor in good health. Each CDR3 is given with its conserved first and last residue. A clone size is listed for some rows: how often the clone was seen (once, few, many), or a class if it is expanded.

cdr3_aa: CSAPTPGGSDGYTF
clone_size: NA
v_call: TRBV20-1
j_call: TRBJ1-2

cdr3_aa: CASSQEGPPSFF
clone_size: NA
v_call: TRBV4-2
j_call: TRBJ2-2

cdr3_aa: CASSGEGQGILAKNIQYF
clone_size: NA
v_call: TRBV4-1
j_call: TRBJ2-4

cdr3_aa: CASSEEGHDWNNEQFF
clone_size: NA
v_call: TRBV2
j_call: TRBJ2-1

cdr3_aa: CASSDSSESLYGYTF
clone_size: NA
v_call: TRBV6-4
j_call: TRBJ1-2

cdr3_aa: CASSQDFTGRSYNEQFF
clone_size: NA
v_call: TRBV4-3
j_call: TRBJ2-1

cdr3_aa: CASSEGGGDTDTQYF
clone_size: medium-sized
v_call: TRBV6-4
j_call: TRBJ2-3

cdr3_aa: CASKPDRGRETQYF
clone_size: NA
v_call: TRBV27
j_call: TRBJ2-5

cdr3_aa: CASSFPPGSSYEQYF
clone_size: NA
v_call: TRBV28
j_call: TRBJ2-7

cdr3_aa: CASSYSERREETSYNEQFF
clone_size: NA
v_call: TRBV6-2/TRBV6-3
j_call: TRBJ2-1